The 11 T cell receptor beta chains given below trace back to one sample, sequenced in a study of cytomegalovirus exposure and HLA in healthy donors. Amplification used 60 Vbeta primers and 13 Jbeta primers. Data came from immunoSEQ multiplex PCR; TCRdb stores just in-frame clones and leaves some out. The sample has about 160,000 clones; about four fifths are singletons. The sample was PBMCs. These receptors all come from a male donor in good health and CMV-seropositive.

Turning to this clone: Other DNA sequences from this sample encode an identical CDR3 as well. This sequence joins TRBV29-1 and TRBJ2-1; 9 bases fit TRBD2. Germline loops: CDR1 SQVTM, CDR2 ANQGSEA. V was pared by 1 base and J by 1 base, with 5 bases of the junction left unmatched. The CDR3 is 16 residues long. The CDR3 nucleotides are TGCAGCGTTGAAGGCGGAGCGGGAGGTTCCTACAATGAGCAGTTCTTC. This sequence encodes CSVEGGAGGSYNEQFF.

The J gene is TRBJ1-2, the V gene TRBV27; 7 bases map to TRBD1. V lost 3 bases to trimming and J lost 3 bases; unmatched junction nucleotides: 7. Germline V gene data show CDR1 as MNHEY and CDR2 as SMNVEV (reference sequence). The length of the CDR3 is 15 residues. The CDR3 reads CASSFDRDSYYGYTF. The DNA for the CDR3 is TGTGCCAGCAGTTTTGATCGGGACAGCTACTATGGCTACACCTTC.

This chain joins TRBV30 and TRBJ1-5; the D gene is possibly TRBD1 (6 bases). Trimming cost V 1 base and J 8 bases, with 18 bases left between them. Germline lookup yields CDR1 GTSNPN and CDR2 SVGIG (reference sequence). The CDR3 is 15 amino acids. In DNA form, the CDR3 reads TGTGCCTGGAGTGCGGCGGGGGCCGGGGTGAAGCCCCAGCATTTT. Its translation is CAWSAAGAGVKPQHF. Full variable domain (remainder filled in from reference TRBV30 and TRBJ1-5): SQTIHQWPATLVQPVGSPLSLECTVEGTSNPNLYWYRQAAGRGLQLLFYSVGIGQISSEVPQNLSASRPQDRQFILSSKKLLLSDSGFYLCAWSAAGAGVKPQHFGDGTRLSIL.

The J gene is TRBJ2-7, the V gene TRBV18, with D hard to call. V shed 2 bases and J shed 7 bases, with 15 bases lying between them. CDR1 is KGHSH and CDR2 is LQKENI in the germline V gene. The CDR3 has 14 amino acids. The CDR3 nucleotides read TGTGCCAGCTCACCAACTGCCACAGAAAGGGAGCAGTACTTC. Translated, it gives CASSPTATEREQYF.

This clone showed up just once. The chain joins TRBV2 to TRBJ2-1, with 15 bases matching TRBD2. This CDR3 has 18 residues. Germline V gene sequence: CDR1 SNHLY, CDR2 FYNNEI. V dropped 5 bases and J dropped 4; count of bases not matched to a gene: 9. The CDR3 loop reads CASSPPGLAGGRYNEQFF. The CDR3 DNA sequence: TGTGCCAGCAGTCCTCCGGGACTAGCGGGGGGTCGGTACAATGAGCAGTTCTTC.

The genes are TRBV25-1 and TRBJ2-6, with D unclear. The CDR3 totals 15 residues. V was pared by 1 base and J by 0 bases, with 4 bases between. Germline CDR1 MGHDK, CDR2 SYGVNS. The CDR3 sequence: CASSESVSGANVLTF. DNA of the CDR3: TGTGCCAGCAGTGAATCGGTCTCTGGGGCCAACGTCCTGACTTTC.

This chain connects TRBV30 to TRBJ1-4, with unresolved D. The V and J ends lost 2 bases and 8 bases respectively, with 9 bases between them. The length of the CDR3 is 12 residues. Germline values: CDR1 GTSNPN, CDR2 SVGIG (reference sequence). The DNA for the CDR3 is TGTGCCTGGAGTTACGGGGAGGAAAAACTGTTTTTT. Translated: CAWSYGEEKLFF.

This clone was counted only a few times. This chain uses TRBV11-3 with TRBJ2-7; 7 nucleotides align to TRBD2. V was clipped by 0 bases and J by 5 bases; unmatched bases: 7. The CDR3 covers 15 residues. Germline V gene sequence: CDR1 SGHNT, CDR2 YENEEA. Here the CDR3 DNA reads TGTGCCAGCAGCTTAGACGGCGGGAGAATGGACGAGCAGTACTTC. Translation: CASSLDGGRMDEQYF. The full variable domain, in which reference TRBV11-3 and TRBJ2-7 provide the parts outside the CDR3, is EAGVVQSPRYKIIEKKQPVAFWCNPISGHNTLYWYLQNLGQGPELLIRYENEEAVDDSQLPKDRFSAERLKGVDSTLKIQPAELGDSAVYLCASSLDGGRMDEQYFGPGTRLTVT.

CDR3 nucleotides: TGTGCCAGCAGGCCCTGGGGGGACTATGGCTACACCTTC. It is translated as CASRPWGDYGYTF. The chain employs TRBV6-5 and TRBJ1-2; TRBD1 might be the D (5 bases). The germline V gene has CDR1 MNHEY and CDR2 SVGAGI. V lost 6 bases and J lost 3, with 11 bases in between. This CDR3 is built from 13 residues.

This sequence joins TRBV4-1 and TRBJ2-3; 7 nucleotides agree with TRBD2. The CDR3 is 15 residues long. The ends lost 0 bases at V and 5 bases at J; junction bases unmatched: 5. Germline V lookup: CDR1 MGHRA, CDR2 YSYEKL. In DNA, the CDR3 is TGCGCCAGCAGCCAAGAAGACTCGGGGGGAGATACGCAGTATTTT. The encoded protein is CASSQEDSGGDTQYF.

The chain has TRBV5-1 and TRBJ1-5; 10 bases map to TRBD1. From germline, CDR1 is SGHRS and CDR2 YFSETQ. J gave up 2 bases and V 5 bases, and 4 bases lay outside the gene matches. This CDR3 has 15 residues. This CDR3 is CASRPGTGGNQPQHF. The CDR3 DNA follows: TGCGCCAGCAGACCCGGGACAGGGGGCAATCAGCCCCAGCATTTT.